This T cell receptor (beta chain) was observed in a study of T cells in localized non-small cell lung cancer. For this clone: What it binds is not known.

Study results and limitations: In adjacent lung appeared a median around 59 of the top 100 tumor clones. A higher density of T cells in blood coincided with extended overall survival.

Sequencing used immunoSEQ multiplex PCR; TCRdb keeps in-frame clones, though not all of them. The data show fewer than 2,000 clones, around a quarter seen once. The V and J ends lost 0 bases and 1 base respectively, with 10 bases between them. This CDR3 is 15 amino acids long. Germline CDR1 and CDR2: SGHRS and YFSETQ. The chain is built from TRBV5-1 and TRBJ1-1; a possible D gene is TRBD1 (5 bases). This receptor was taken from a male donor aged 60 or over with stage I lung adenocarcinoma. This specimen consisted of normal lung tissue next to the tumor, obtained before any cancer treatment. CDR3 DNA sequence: TGCGCCAGCAGCTTGGATCAGGGTAGGAACACTGAAGCTTTCTTT. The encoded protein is CASSLDQGRNTEAFF.